The 21 T cell receptor beta chains listed next were all sequenced from one sample in a study of blood T cell repertoires in COVID-19. Repertoires were generated with immunoSEQ multiplex PCR, while TCRdb's copy carries only in-frame clones and drops some. In the table there are 290,000 or so clones, 85% to 90% of which are singletons. Source material: peripheral blood. Every receptor here comes from a man in his sixties or seventies with acute or convalescent COVID-19.

In this sample, this clone turned up once. This chain uses TRBV5-3 with TRBJ1-4; no firm D call. TRBV5-3 is assigned to the ORF class and has an uncertain function. The CDR3 is 19 amino acids. Trimming shortened V by 0 bases and J by 0 bases, and 18 bases separated the two germline ends. CDR3 sequence reads: CARSLAEEEHAPTNEKLFF. The CDR3 DNA sequence: TGTGCCAGAAGCTTGGCCGAGGAGGAGCATGCACCAACTAATGAAAAACTGTTTTTT.

The chain joins TRBV5-6 to TRBJ2-5, with 8 bases identical to TRBD2. Germline V CDR1 and CDR2: SGHDT, YYEEEE. Trimming cost V 2 bases and J 2 bases; bases outside gene matches: 2. There are 14 residues in the CDR3. CDR3 protein: CASSFGTRQETQYF. CDR3 bases: TGTGCCAGCAGCTTCGGGACTAGACAAGAGACCCAGTACTTC.

The chain links TRBV6-2 or TRBV6-3 to TRBJ2-6, with D maybe TRBD1 (5 bases). The ends were cut back, 6 bases at V and 2 bases at J, with 14 bases in the middle. Looked up from germline, CDR1 is MNHEY and CDR2 is SVGEGT. The CDR3 runs to 16 residues. The DNA of the CDR3 is TGTGCCAGCAGCTCCTGGGGCGCGGCTGGGGCCAACGTCCTGACTTTC. Its protein is CASSSWGAAGANVLTF.

The V gene is TRBV2, the J gene TRBJ2-7, with TRBD2 identical over 12 bases. The CDR3 length is 15 residues. Germline V gives CDR1 SNHLY, CDR2 FYNNEI. V lost 10 bases and J lost 0; bases outside the gene matches: 7. This CDR3 reads CAIMTSGSHSYEQYF. The CDR3 nucleotides are TGTGCCATTATGACTAGCGGGAGCCACTCCTACGAGCAGTACTTC.

The CDR3 reads CASTRLAGGVFSSYNEQFF. DNA of the CDR3: TGTGCCAGCACCAGACTAGCGGGAGGAGTGTTTAGCTCCTACAATGAGCAGTTCTTC. The chain recombines TRBV7-9 with TRBJ2-1; the match to TRBD2 covers 13 bases. J gave up 0 bases and V 7 bases, and 12 bases lay outside the gene matches. Germline CDR1 is SEHNR and CDR2 is FQNEAQ (reference sequence). The CDR3 runs to 19 residues.

The V and J genes are TRBV15 and TRBJ2-5; 10 bases are a match to TRBD2. Germline V lookup: CDR1 LNHNV, CDR2 YYDKDF (reference sequence). CDR3 length equals 16 residues. With V trimmed by 3 bases and J by 4 bases, 8 bases remained unmatched. The CDR3 bases are TGTGCCACCAGCAGTGGGCTAGCGGGAGTTGGAGAGACCCAGTACTTC. Residues: CATSSGLAGVGETQYF.

This clone was observed a few times. V is TRBV15 and J is TRBJ1-1; D is unclear. Germline CDR1 and CDR2: LNHNV and YYDKDF (reference sequence). The ends were cut back, 9 bases at V and 0 bases at J, with 20 bases in the middle. The CDR3 is 16 amino acids. CDR3 protein: CATKPGVGLLNTEAFF. CDR3 coding DNA: TGTGCCACGAAGCCCGGCGTAGGACTATTGAACACTGAAGCTTTCTTT.

This rearrangement joins TRBV9 to TRBJ2-3, with TRBD2 identical over 8 bases. From germline, CDR1 is SGDLS and CDR2 YYNGEE. The CDR3 consists of 14 residues. Trimming removed 4 bases from V and 6 bases from J; junction bases left unmatched: 7. The CDR3 DNA is TGTGCCAGCAGCTTACGGACTAGCCAGGATACGCAGTATTTT. Translated, it gives CASSLRTSQDTQYF.

V is TRBV5-1 and J is TRBJ1-2; 7 bases line up with TRBD1. Germline CDR1 SGHRS, CDR2 YFSETQ. V trimming: 4 bases; J trimming: 8 bases; junction bases outside the gene matches: 11. This CDR3 contains 14 residues. The CDR3 here is CASSGTESVPGYTF. CDR3 in DNA: TGCGCCAGCAGCGGGACAGAATCGGTGCCGGGCTACACCTTC.

V is TRBV4-3 and J is TRBJ2-1, with a possible D match to TRBD1 (6 bases). The germline CDR1 and CDR2 sequences are LGHNA and YSLEER. V was shortened by 0 bases and J by 3 bases, with 12 bases between the two germline ends. The CDR3 totals 16 residues. The CDR3: CASSQDLKGVYNEQFF. CDR3 nucleotides: TGCGCCAGCAGCCAAGACCTTAAGGGGGTCTACAATGAGCAGTTCTTC.

The CDR3 sequence is CASSRSPRQASNPFSSYEQYF. CDR3 in DNA: TGTGCCAGCAGCCGATCCCCCCGACAGGCCTCGAATCCCTTTAGCTCCTACGAGCAGTACTTC. The chain carries TRBV27 and TRBJ2-7; weak D call: TRBD1 (6 bases). This CDR3 has 21 residues. The germline CDR1 and CDR2 sequences are MNHEY and SMNVEV (reference sequence). Trimming cost V 6 bases and J 0 bases, with 33 bases left between them.

The CDR3 bases are TGTGCCAGCAGTTATTTGGGGAGGAACACTGAAGCTTTCTTT. As protein: CASSYLGRNTEAFF. This rearrangement joins TRBV6-2 or TRBV6-3 to TRBJ1-1; D gene ambiguous. The V end lost 3 bases, the J end lost 1 base, and 9 bases lay between the germline ends. The length of the CDR3 is 14 residues. CDR1 and CDR2 (germline): MNHEY, SVGEGT.

V gene TRBV28 combines with J gene TRBJ1-5; 11 bases align to TRBD1. In germline, CDR1 is MDHEN, CDR2 SYDVKM. There are 16 residues in the CDR3. Trimming took 5 bases from V and 6 from J; bases not matched to a gene: 9. CDR3 nucleotides: TGTGCCAGCAGTCCCCCGGGACAGGGGGTTGGTCAGCCCCAGCATTTT. It translates to CASSPPGQGVGQPQHF.

The rearrangement links TRBV30 to TRBJ1-6; 9 bases are shared with TRBD1. This CDR3 is built from 20 residues. From germline, CDR1 is GTSNPN and CDR2 SVGIG (reference sequence). The trim removed 0 bases at V and 3 bases at J, leaving 15 bases unmatched. The CDR3 nucleotides read TGTGCCTGGAGTGTACGAGGGCCTACAGGGGGCATAGACTATAATTCACCCCTCCACTTT. Protein sequence: CAWSVRGPTGGIDYNSPLHF.

The genes are TRBV9 and TRBJ2-2; a weak D match, TRBD2 (6 bases). Germline CDR1 is SGDLS and CDR2 is YYNGEE. V was cut by 6 bases and J by 4 bases, with 16 bases left in between. The CDR3 extends over 15 amino acids. The chain's CDR3 is CASTSWGGSTGELFF. CDR3 coding DNA: TGTGCCAGCACCTCGTGGGGAGGATCCACCGGGGAGCTGTTTTTT.

This sequence joins TRBV5-1 and TRBJ1-1, with D uncertain. Germline V gene data show CDR1 as SGHRS and CDR2 as YFSETQ. This CDR3 comprises 13 residues. Deletions cut 0 bases from V and 11 bases from J, with 14 bases between. CDR3 DNA sequence: TGCGCCAGCAGCTTGGGAGGTATCAGCGGCGCTTTCTTT. As protein: CASSLGGISGAFF.

The chain joins TRBV5-6 to TRBJ1-5; TRBD1 matches 9 bases. Germline CDR1 and CDR2: SGHDT and YYEEEE. CDR3 size: 17 residues. The junction had 6 bases not matched to a gene; V was cut back by 0 bases and J by 2 bases. The CDR3: CASSLGGGQGGNQPQHF. In DNA form, the CDR3 reads TGTGCCAGCAGCTTGGGAGGGGGACAGGGTGGCAATCAGCCCCAGCATTTT. The entire variable domain, with the rest obtained from reference TRBV5-6 and TRBJ1-5, is as follows: DAGVTQSPTHLIKTRGQQVTLRCSPKSGHDTVSWYQQALGQGPQFIFQYYEEEERQRGNFPDRFSGHQFPNYSSELNVNALLLGDSALYLCASSLGGGQGGNQPQHFGDGTRLSIL.

The chain has TRBV6-5 and TRBJ1-6; D gene ambiguous. The V end was cut by 2 bases, the J end by 5 bases, with 10 bases between. The CDR3 spans 15 residues. CDR1 MNHEY and CDR2 SVGAGI come from the germline V gene. In DNA form, the CDR3 reads TGTGCCAGCAGTTACGGCGGCCCTCATAATTCACCCCTCCACTTT. As protein: CASSYGGPHNSPLHF.

This clone came up a few times. The V and J genes are TRBV4-3 and TRBJ2-1, with D unclear. The CDR3 is 13 amino acids. Trimming left V 2 bases short and J 4 bases short, with 6 bases between. Germline V gene data show CDR1 as LGHNA and CDR2 as YSLEER. CDR3 bases: TGCGCCAGCAGCCAACGTTCTTACAATGAGCAGTTCTTC. It is translated as CASSQRSYNEQFF.

The chain couples TRBV12-3 or TRBV12-4 to TRBJ2-1, with D hard to call. V lost 6 bases and J 3 bases, leaving 6 bases between the germline ends. This CDR3 region has 12 residues. DNA for the CDR3: TGTGCCAGCAGGTTCTACTACAATGAGCAGTTCTTC. Its translation: CASRFYYNEQFF.

V gene TRBV5-1 combines with J gene TRBJ1-5, with 9 bases lining up with TRBD1. This CDR3 is built from 16 residues. Germline V CDR1 and CDR2: SGHRS, YFSETQ. Trimming at V came to 0 bases and at J to 4 bases, leaving 5 bases not matched to a gene. The CDR3 DNA sequence: TGCGCCAGCAGCTTGGGTTACGGACAGGGGAATCAGCCCCAGCATTTT. Translated: CASSLGYGQGNQPQHF.